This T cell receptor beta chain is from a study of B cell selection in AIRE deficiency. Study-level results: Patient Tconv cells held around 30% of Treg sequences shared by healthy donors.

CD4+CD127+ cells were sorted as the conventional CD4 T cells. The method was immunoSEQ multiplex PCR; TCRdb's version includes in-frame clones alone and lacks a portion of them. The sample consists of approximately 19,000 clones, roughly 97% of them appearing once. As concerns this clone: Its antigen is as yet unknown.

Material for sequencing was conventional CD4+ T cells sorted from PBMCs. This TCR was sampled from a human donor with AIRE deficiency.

CDR3 bases: TGTGCCAGCAGCTCACAGAGGGGAGGGGCAGATACGCAGTATTTT. As protein: CASSSQRGGADTQYF. The chain carries TRBV7-6 and TRBJ2-3; 7 bases line up with TRBD2. V was clipped by 4 bases and J by 4 bases; unmatched bases: 8. CDR3 length equals 15 residues. Germline CDR1 SGHVS, CDR2 FNYEAQ.